This TCR beta chain was sequenced for a study of shared clonotypes between healthy human individuals. Study-wide points: The authors expected sequencing depth to affect clonotype sharing among donors. Only blood underwent sampling, and tissue repertoires likely differ.

Concerning this clone: Antigen: not known.

V dropped 3 bases and J dropped 7 bases, with 4 bases sitting between them. This CDR3 has 11 amino acids. Looked up from germline, CDR1 is GTSNPN and CDR2 is SVGIG (reference sequence). Genomic DNA belonging to each subset was distributed in equal measure over several immunoSEQ plates. The repertoire was sequenced with immunoSEQ multiplex PCR; TCRdb's copy has only in-frame clones and lacks some. The profile shows 550,000 to 600,000 clones, roughly four fifths of them singletons. V and J are TRBV30 and TRBJ1-6; D call uncertain. What was sequenced was PBMCs. This receptor was taken from a woman aged 35 to 49 in good health. Some clones in this sample may be carry-over from other donors' samples. In nucleotides, the CDR3 is TGTGCCTGGAGGGAGAATTCACCCCTCCACTTT. Translating gives CAWRENSPLHF.